This T cell receptor beta chain was documented in a study of shared clonotypes between healthy human individuals. Profiled with immunoSEQ multiplex PCR; TCRdb holds only in-frame clones, not every one. The profile covers some 1.5 million clones, with 95% to 99% appearing a single time and roughly 0.45% taken by the ten largest. The count of this clone is one. Sequenced: naive CD4+ T cells sorted from blood. The subset was: CD45RA+ positively selected. This receptor was identified in a man aged 25-40 years in good health.

The CDR3 DNA sequence: TGCGCCAGCAGCTTACGACTCCGGGGGCGCCCTGGCTACACCTTC. Translating it yields CASSLRLRGRPGYTF. The rearrangement uses TRBV4-3 and TRBJ1-2; D perhaps matches TRBD1 (6 bases). Germline-derived CDR1 and CDR2 are LGHNA and YSLEER. Trimming pared 5 bases from V and 7 bases from J, leaving 20 bases between. The CDR3 totals 15 residues.